The source of this TCR beta chain is a study of blood T cell repertoires in COVID-19. After removal of 8 bases from V and 6 bases from J, the junction contained 3 bases not matched to a gene. This CDR3 spans 12 amino acids. CDR1 SNHLY and CDR2 FYNNEI come from the germline V gene. Original processing notes: The authors estimated nucleated cell counts from reference gene primer amplification. Sequencing was performed with immunoSEQ multiplex PCR; in TCRdb, only in-frame clones are kept and a portion is missing. From that table come the V and J calls and clone size; the DNA was used to work out D and trimming. The sample includes approximately 200,000 clones, about four fifths of them seen just once.

The chain couples TRBV2 to TRBJ1-5; 8 nucleotides align to TRBD1. The sequence was collected from a man between 60 and 75 years old who had recovered from COVID-19. Material for sequencing was PBMCs or T cells enriched from blood (not recorded which). CDR3 in amino acids: CASGTGVQPQHF. The CDR3 coding sequence is TGTGCCAGCGGGACAGGCGTTCAGCCCCAGCATTTT.